This TCR beta chain was sequenced for a study of cytomegalovirus exposure and HLA in healthy donors. The study, taken as a whole, reports: A later analysis found first-cohort TCR clusters tended to co-occur in the 100 to 150 validation repertoires.

With regard to this clone: Antigen unknown.

Clones were sequenced by immunoSEQ multiplex PCR, and TCRdb holds only the in-frame ones, with some missing. Among some 140,000 clones listed, about 88% were seen once. This clonotype originated in a man between 18 and 29 years old in good health and CMV-seropositive. The sequenced sample was PBMCs.

The CDR3 loop is CATRGQQYEKLFF. In DNA, the CDR3 is TGTGCCACCAGGGGACAGCAATACGAAAAACTGTTTTTT. This chain joins TRBV6-5 and TRBJ1-4; 7 positions agree with TRBD1. The CDR3 is 13 residues long. Germline values: CDR1 MNHEY, CDR2 SVGAGI. V dropped 10 bases and J dropped 8; count of bases not matched to a gene: 10.